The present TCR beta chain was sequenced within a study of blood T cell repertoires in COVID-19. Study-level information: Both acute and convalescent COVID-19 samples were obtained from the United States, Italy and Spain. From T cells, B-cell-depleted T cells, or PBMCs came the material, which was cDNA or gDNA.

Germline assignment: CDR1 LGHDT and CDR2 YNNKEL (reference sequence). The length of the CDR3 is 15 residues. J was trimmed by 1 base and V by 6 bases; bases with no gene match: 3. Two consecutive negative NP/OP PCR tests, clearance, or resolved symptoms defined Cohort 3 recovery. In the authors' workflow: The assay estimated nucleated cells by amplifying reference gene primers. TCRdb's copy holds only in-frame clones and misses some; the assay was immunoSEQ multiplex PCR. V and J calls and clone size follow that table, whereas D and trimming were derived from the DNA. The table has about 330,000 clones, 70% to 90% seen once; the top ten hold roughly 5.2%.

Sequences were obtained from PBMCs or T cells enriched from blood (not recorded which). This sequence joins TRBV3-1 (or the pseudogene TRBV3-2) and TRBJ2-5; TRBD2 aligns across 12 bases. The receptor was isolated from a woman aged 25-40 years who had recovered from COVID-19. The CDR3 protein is CASSLAGGPQETQYF. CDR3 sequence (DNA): TGTGCCAGCAGTCTAGCGGGGGGGCCCCAAGAGACCCAGTACTTC.